This T cell receptor beta chain appears in the sequencing data of a study of shared clonotypes between healthy human individuals (dated by TCRdb to about 2020). In terms of the full investigation: Two women and three men aged 18 to 49 years were included in the cohort. For each donor, CD4 naive and CD4 memory were each run on three plates, CD8 naive on two plates, and CD8 memory on one plate. To estimate repertoire size and how much clonotype sharing occurs between individuals, the study deeply sequenced the blood TCR repertoires of five healthy adults. To increase sequencing depth and limit assay-specific biases, TCR repertoire library preparation and sequencing were carried out by different laboratories using diverse techniques. Each donor's leukapheresis produced roughly between roughly 0.85 and 10 billion PBMCs.

Using the deep immunoSEQ assay, multiplex PCR amplified TCR CDR3 regions from genomic DNA. Genomic DNA extracted from each cell subset was distributed evenly over all wells of several immunoSEQ 96-well plates, and each plate served as one replicate. Each replicate PCR for sorted subsets received approximately 200 ng genomic DNA, equal to about 30,000 T cell genomes. Purified libraries were quantified with a Qubit 3.0 fluorometer, sized on a Bioanalyzer 2100, and re-quantified with the KAPA Library Quantification kit. Every immunoSEQ 96-well plate was sequenced on a dedicated single-read 150-cycle Illumina NextSeq 550 flow cell. The study's own analysis went as follows. The immunoSEQ output contained only junctional sequences without quality scores, so filtering could not match that applied to full-length reads. To assign V/J genes and CDR3, sequences were annotated using PyIR, a Python wrapper for IgBLAST v1.9, with IMGT germline references. Reads were removed for weak V/J assignments (E-value above 1e-6), missing CDR3, stop codons, out-of-frame junctions, or ambiguous translated residues. V3J clonotypes were defined as sequences sharing the same inferred V gene, J gene, and CDR3 amino acid sequence. Percentage overlap between repertoires was calculated by dividing the number of shared unique clonotypes by the size of the smaller repertoire. RTK rarefaction, the Chao1 estimator, and Recon v2.1 estimates of unobserved clonotypes were used to assess repertoire richness. OLGA was used to compute generation probabilities for all TCRbeta clonotypes that the gDNA method yielded from several donors. Imported from immuneACCESS, the table was reduced by TCRdb to in-frame sequences with V and J called. These copies leave out some clones; in studies compared against another copy, an unresolved V gene accounts for under half, and the cause of the remainder is not known. The D gene and trimming were derived from the DNA, and the V and J assignments and clone size from that table. The sample contains around 2.5 million clones, more than 85% of them found a single time. The ten largest account for approximately 0.37% of the sample.

The donors were healthy, HIV-negative adults who had no recently reported acute infections or vaccinations. All donors were Caucasian adults living in Nashville, Tennessee, USA. CD4+ T cells were enriched through magnetic negative selection, after which naive cells were positively selected on CD45RA and the remaining negative fraction served as the memory subset. Blood was collected by leukapheresis, and PBMCs were isolated by Ficoll-Histopaque density gradient centrifugation and then cryopreserved in liquid nitrogen vapor phase. Purity and quantity of every magnetically sorted T cell population were checked by analytical flow cytometry. Each sorted fraction had its genomic DNA isolated and then quantified by UV absorbance on a Nanodrop 2000c. What the study reported, not specific to this receptor: Higher generation probabilities were observed for clonotypes shared by all four sorted-subset donors than for non-shared clonotypes. Pairwise subsampling indicated that sequencing depth was expected to affect the degree of clonotype sharing among donors. Sampling was restricted to blood, and TCR repertoires in tissues likely differ from the TCR repertoires found in blood. Naive subsets generally had larger estimated clonotype richness than memory subsets did. Even with the large sequencing depth, rarefaction of the sorted-subset datasets indicated that sequencing was incomplete. Because the study included a small number of donors, the genetic and exposure-history diversity represented was limited. Across several donors, about 5.2% of naive CD4, roughly 3.8% of naive CD8, around 2.5% of memory CD4, and over 0.35% of memory CD8 clonotypes were shared.

Notes on this clone: What antigen it recognizes has not been identified. Base qualities are not at hand, and no much larger clone is one base apart.

The cysteine opens and the phenylalanine closes a CDR3 of 14 amino acids. Of all the DNA, just the CDR3 is kept, 42 bases in frame from base 1. According to the germline V gene (reference sequence), CDR1 reads GTSNPN and CDR2 reads SVGIG. The junction carries 17 bases between V and J, which are trimmed by 7 bases and 4 bases respectively. Rearrangement joined TRBV30 to TRBJ2-1; the D gene is possibly TRBD1, with 6 bases matching. The receptor was derived from a man aged 18 to 30 in good health. Some clones in this sample may be carry-over from other donors' samples. The specimen sequenced was naive CD4+ T cells from PBMCs. This sample's cell subset or site label indicates: CD45RA+ positively selected. The DNA is as follows: TGTGCCTTGTCACAGGGTTCGGGTTACAATGAGCAGTTCTTC. Its coded protein is CALSQGSGYNEQFF.